Listed below are T cell receptor beta chains from one sample, sequenced in a study of vaccination effects on CD4 cells after COVID-19. Produced via immunoSEQ multiplex PCR; TCRdb's table is partial and in-frame only. Here the sample spans approximately 30,000 clones, approximately 83% being singletons. The antigens of these receptors remain unknown. The sequences come from CD4+ T cells from PBMCs cultured with HCoV-NL63 spike peptides, collected after COVID-19 vaccination. These receptors all come from a human donor who received a COVID-19 vaccine. Some clones in this sample may be carry-over from other donors' samples. Each CDR3 is given with its conserved first and last residue. Each record gives: D gene, J gene, V gene, clone size, CDR3 DNA, CDR3 protein. D genes are given only for firm matches. Clone size appears in some rows only: once, few, many, or a class for an expanded clone.

D: NA; J: TRBJ1-2; V: TRBV5-1; size: NA; DNA: TGCGCCAGCAGCTTGGGCAGGAACTATGGCTACACCTTC; CDR3: CASSLGRNYGYTF
D: NA; J: TRBJ1-5; V: TRBV18; size: NA; DNA: TGTGCCAGCTCACCGGGGGTCTACAATCAGCCCCAGCATTTT; CDR3: CASSPGVYNQPQHF
D: NA; J: TRBJ2-1; V: TRBV18; size: once; DNA: TGTGCCAGCTCACGGGACTCCTTGAATGAGCAGTTCTTC; CDR3: CASSRDSLNEQFF
D: TRBD1; J: TRBJ1-3; V: TRBV5-8; size: NA; DNA: TGTGCCAGCAGACTGTCAGGGGGCGCAGGAAACACCATATATTTT; CDR3: CASRLSGGAGNTIYF
D: NA; J: TRBJ1-6; V: TRBV3-1/TRBV3-2; size: NA; DNA: TGTGCCAGCAGCCAAGTCGGAAATTCACCCCTCCACTTT; CDR3: CASSQVGNSPLHF
D: NA; J: TRBJ1-2; V: TRBV5-8; size: NA; DNA: TGTGCCAGCAGTTACAGGGTTAACTATGGCTACACCTTC; CDR3: CASSYRVNYGYTF
D: NA; J: TRBJ1-6; V: TRBV7-2; size: NA; DNA: TGTGCCAGCAGCTTCGGTGGGGGAAGGTCACCCCTCCACTTT; CDR3: CASSFGGGRSPLHF
D: NA; J: TRBJ1-3; V: TRBV24-1; size: NA; DNA: TGTGCCACCAGTGATTCCCGCCAGGCGGAAAACACCATATATTTT; CDR3: CATSDSRQAENTIYF
D: TRBD1; J: TRBJ2-1; V: TRBV5-1; size: once; DNA: TGCGCCAGCACAGTGGGACAGAGTTACAATGAGCAGTTCTTC; CDR3: CASTVGQSYNEQFF
D: TRBD1; J: TRBJ1-5; V: TRBV18; size: NA; DNA: TGTGCCAGCTCACCAGGGACAGGGGGCTTAGATCAGCCCCAGCATTTT; CDR3: CASSPGTGGLDQPQHF
D: NA; J: TRBJ2-5; V: TRBV7-9; size: NA; DNA: TGTGCCAGCAGCTTTTCGGAGACCCAGTACTTC; CDR3: CASSFSETQYF
D: NA; J: TRBJ1-4; V: TRBV28; size: NA; DNA: TGTGCCAGTCAGGGGAGTGGCGGAAAAAATGAAAAACTGTTTTTT; CDR3: CASQGSGGKNEKLFF
D: NA; J: TRBJ1-1; V: TRBV5-1; size: NA; DNA: TGCGCCAGCAGCTTGGCGGGGGACTCGAACACTGAAGCTTTCTTT; CDR3: CASSLAGDSNTEAFF
D: NA; J: TRBJ2-5; V: TRBV29-1; size: NA; DNA: TGCAGCGTTAAGGTTTCGGGTGCAGGGACGGAGACCCAGTACTTC; CDR3: CSVKVSGAGTETQYF
D: TRBD2; J: TRBJ2-1; V: TRBV5-1; size: NA; DNA: TGCGCCAGCAGCTTGGCCGGGCTAGCGGGTGAGCAGTTCTTC; CDR3: CASSLAGLAGEQFF
D: NA; J: TRBJ2-3; V: TRBV7-9; size: NA; DNA: TGTGCCAGCAGCTTGGGGGACGGGTTGAGAGATACGCAGTATTTT; CDR3: CASSLGDGLRDTQYF
D: NA; J: TRBJ1-2; V: TRBV5-4; size: NA; DNA: TGTGCCAGCAGCTCCGCAGGACTATATGGCTACACCTTC; CDR3: CASSSAGLYGYTF
D: NA; J: TRBJ2-2; V: TRBV5-6; size: NA; DNA: TGTGCCAGCAGCTGGCGGACCGGGGAGCTGTTTTTT; CDR3: CASSWRTGELFF
D: NA; J: TRBJ2-5; V: TRBV10-2; size: few; DNA: TGCGCCAGCGGGTCCACCCCGGGGAGCGGCGAGACCCAGTACTTC; CDR3: CASGSTPGSGETQYF
D: NA; J: TRBJ1-6; V: TRBV28; size: few; DNA: TGTGCCAGCAGTTCCTGGAGGGCGCATTCGGCAATACGGGTGGATTCACCCCTCCACTTT; CDR3: CASSSWRAHSAIRVDSPLHF
D: NA; J: TRBJ2-1; V: TRBV29-1; size: NA; DNA: TGCAGCGTTGAAAGCGGCTCATCCTACAATGAGCAGTTCTTC; CDR3: CSVESGSSYNEQFF
D: TRBD2; J: TRBJ2-3; V: TRBV4-2; size: NA; DNA: TGTGCCAGCAGCCAAGATCCCCTAGCGGGGGGCACAGATACGCAGTATTTT; CDR3: CASSQDPLAGGTDTQYF
D: NA; J: TRBJ2-7; V: TRBV7-2; size: NA; DNA: TGTGCCAGCAGCTTATCTTACGAGCAGTACTTC; CDR3: CASSLSYEQYF
D: NA; J: TRBJ2-5; V: TRBV7-9; size: NA; DNA: TGTGCCAGCAGCTTAGGATACGGGCCTCCAAACCAAGAGACCCAGTACTTC; CDR3: CASSLGYGPPNQETQYF
D: NA; J: TRBJ1-3; V: TRBV4-1; size: few; DNA: TGCGCCAGCAGCCAAGTCGGGGGTTGGAACACCATATATTTT; CDR3: CASSQVGGWNTIYF
D: NA; J: TRBJ1-1; V: TRBV10-3; size: NA; DNA: TGTGCCATCAGCCTCCAGGGTTTTTCGGATGCTTTCTTT; CDR3: CAISLQGFSDAFF
D: TRBD2; J: TRBJ2-2; V: TRBV5-1; size: NA; DNA: TGCGCCAGCACCGCGGGAGCGGGGGGCCCCACGAACACCGGGGAGCTGTTTTTT; CDR3: CASTAGAGGPTNTGELFF
D: NA; J: TRBJ2-1; V: TRBV5-8; size: NA; DNA: TGTGCCAGCATCTTGAGCGCTAGCTCCTACAATGAGCAGTTCTTC; CDR3: CASILSASSYNEQFF
D: NA; J: TRBJ1-2; V: TRBV5-1; size: NA; DNA: TGCGCCAGCAGCTTTGGGGCGGCCCAGGATGGCTACACCTTC; CDR3: CASSFGAAQDGYTF
D: TRBD1; J: TRBJ1-1; V: TRBV6-5; size: NA; DNA: TGTGCCAGCAGTTACCTGACAGGGACGGTCCGTGGTGAAGCTTTCTTT; CDR3: CASSYLTGTVRGEAFF
D: TRBD1; J: TRBJ1-1; V: TRBV5-3; size: NA; DNA: TGTGCCAGCGAAAACAGGGGCGAGAAAGCTTTCTTT; CDR3: CASENRGEKAFF
D: TRBD1; J: TRBJ1-2; V: TRBV5-1; size: NA; DNA: TGCGCCAGCAGCTTGGGGGACAGTACCTATGGCTACACCTTC; CDR3: CASSLGDSTYGYTF
D: TRBD1; J: TRBJ2-1; V: TRBV3-1/TRBV3-2; size: NA; DNA: TGTGCCAGCAGCCAAGATACGGGCCCCCGGACAGGCGCCTACAATGAGCAGTTCTTC; CDR3: CASSQDTGPRTGAYNEQFF
D: NA; J: TRBJ1-2; V: TRBV24-1; size: NA; DNA: TGTGCCACCAGTGATTTGGGGCAAAACTATGGCTACACCTTC; CDR3: CATSDLGQNYGYTF
D: TRBD1; J: TRBJ1-1; V: TRBV10-1; size: NA; DNA: TGCGCCAGCAGTGAGTCGGGACAGGGAGAAGCTTTCTTT; CDR3: CASSESGQGEAFF
D: NA; J: TRBJ1-6; V: TRBV6-5; size: NA; DNA: TGTGCCAGCAGCCCGGGGGTGTTATCACCCCTCCACTTT; CDR3: CASSPGVLSPLHF
D: NA; J: TRBJ2-1; V: TRBV5-1; size: NA; DNA: TGCGCCAGCAGCTTCGGGGGTGGGTTGAATGAGCAGTTCTTC; CDR3: CASSFGGGLNEQFF
D: NA; J: TRBJ1-3; V: TRBV19; size: NA; DNA: TGTGCCAGTAGCGACTACTGGGACCTCTCTGGAAACACCATATATTTT; CDR3: CASSDYWDLSGNTIYF
D: NA; J: TRBJ2-5; V: TRBV14; size: once; DNA: TGTGCCAGCAGCCAAGCTGGGCCAGAGACCCAGTACTTC; CDR3: CASSQAGPETQYF
D: TRBD2; J: TRBJ2-3; V: TRBV5-1; size: once; DNA: TGCGCCAGCAGCCTAGCGGGGCACACAGATACGCAGTATTTT; CDR3: CASSLAGHTDTQYF
D: NA; J: TRBJ1-4; V: TRBV5-1; size: NA; DNA: TGCGCCAGCAGCTTGGGGATCTCAACTAATGAAAAACTGTTTTTT; CDR3: CASSLGISTNEKLFF
D: TRBD1; J: TRBJ2-6; V: TRBV19; size: NA; DNA: TGTGCCAGTAGTGGCTACAGGGGGCTAAGTGGGGCCAACGTCCTGACTTTC; CDR3: CASSGYRGLSGANVLTF
D: NA; J: TRBJ1-2; V: TRBV6-5; size: NA; DNA: TGTGCCAGCAGTTACTCAGGGACGGGTGGCTACACCTTC; CDR3: CASSYSGTGGYTF
D: NA; J: TRBJ2-1; V: TRBV7-3; size: NA; DNA: TGTGCCAGCAGCTCCGACTACGCCCCCTACAATGAGCAGTTCTTC; CDR3: CASSSDYAPYNEQFF
D: NA; J: TRBJ2-6; V: TRBV6-1; size: once; DNA: TGTGCCAGCAGTGAAAGGTCGGGGGCCAACGTCCTGACTTTC; CDR3: CASSERSGANVLTF